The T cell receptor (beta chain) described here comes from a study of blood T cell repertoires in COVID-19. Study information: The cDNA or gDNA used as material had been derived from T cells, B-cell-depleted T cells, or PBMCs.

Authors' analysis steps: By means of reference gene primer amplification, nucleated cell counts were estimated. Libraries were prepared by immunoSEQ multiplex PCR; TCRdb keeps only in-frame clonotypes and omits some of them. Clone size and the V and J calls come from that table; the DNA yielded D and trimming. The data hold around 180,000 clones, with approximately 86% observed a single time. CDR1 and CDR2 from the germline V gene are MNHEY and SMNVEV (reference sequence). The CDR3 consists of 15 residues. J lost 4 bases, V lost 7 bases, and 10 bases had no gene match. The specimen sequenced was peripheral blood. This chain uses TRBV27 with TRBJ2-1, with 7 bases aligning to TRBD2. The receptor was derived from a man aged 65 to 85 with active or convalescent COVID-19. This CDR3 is CASKIWGGIYNEQFF. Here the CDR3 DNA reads TGTGCCAGCAAAATATGGGGGGGTATATACAATGAGCAGTTCTTC.